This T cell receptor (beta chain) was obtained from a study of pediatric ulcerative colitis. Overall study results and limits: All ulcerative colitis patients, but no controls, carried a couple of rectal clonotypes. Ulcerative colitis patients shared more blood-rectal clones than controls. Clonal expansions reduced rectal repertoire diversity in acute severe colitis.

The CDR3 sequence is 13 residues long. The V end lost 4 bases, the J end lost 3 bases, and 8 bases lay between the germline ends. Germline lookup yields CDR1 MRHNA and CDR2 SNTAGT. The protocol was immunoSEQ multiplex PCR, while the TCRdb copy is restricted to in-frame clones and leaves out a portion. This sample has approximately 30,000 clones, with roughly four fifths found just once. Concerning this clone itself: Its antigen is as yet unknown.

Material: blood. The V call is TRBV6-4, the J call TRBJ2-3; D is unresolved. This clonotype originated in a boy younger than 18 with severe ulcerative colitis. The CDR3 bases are TGTGCCAGCAGTGTATCCGGGACAGATACGCAGTATTTT. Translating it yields CASSVSGTDTQYF.